This entry is about one TCR beta chain. The data stem from a study of T cells after yellow fever vaccination. TCRdb called the 5' RACE reads again in MiXCR, with one record for every CDR3 protein. Of hundreds of thousands of distinct CDR3 sequences listed, about 15% were seen once; the top ten hold roughly 17%. The germline gives CDR1 SGHTA, CDR2 FQGTGA. CDR3 length equals 17 residues. The trim removed 2 bases at V and 4 bases at J, leaving 9 bases unmatched. The clonotype originates from a man younger than 30 who received the YFV17D yellow fever vaccine. The source material was PBMCs, sampled 5 days after the first yellow fever vaccination. The rearrangement joins TRBV7-3 to TRBJ2-1, with TRBD2 matching over 9 bases. The CDR3 reads CASSLQPSGAPYNEQFF. The CDR3 bases are TGTGCCAGCAGCTTACAGCCTAGCGGGGCGCCTTACAATGAGCAGTTCTTC.